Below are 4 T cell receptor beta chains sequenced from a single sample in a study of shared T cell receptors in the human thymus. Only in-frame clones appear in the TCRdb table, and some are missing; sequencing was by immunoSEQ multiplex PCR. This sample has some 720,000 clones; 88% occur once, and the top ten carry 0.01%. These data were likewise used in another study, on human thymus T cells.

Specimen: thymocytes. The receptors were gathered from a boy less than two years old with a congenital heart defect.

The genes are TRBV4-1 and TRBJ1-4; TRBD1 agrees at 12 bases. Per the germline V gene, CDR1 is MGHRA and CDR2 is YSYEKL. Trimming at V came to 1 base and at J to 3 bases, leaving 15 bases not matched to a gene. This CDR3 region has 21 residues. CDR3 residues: CASSQAYLNGTGGISNEKLFF. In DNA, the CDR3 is TGCGCCAGCAGCCAAGCTTATCTAAACGGGACAGGGGGCATTTCTAATGAAAAACTGTTTTTT.

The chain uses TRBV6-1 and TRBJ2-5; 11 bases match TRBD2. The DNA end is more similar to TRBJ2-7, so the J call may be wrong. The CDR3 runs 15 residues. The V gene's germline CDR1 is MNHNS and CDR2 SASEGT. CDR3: CASSLTSGKGYEQYF. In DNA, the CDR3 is TGTGCCAGCAGCTTGACTAGCGGGAAAGGGTACGAGCAGTACTTC.

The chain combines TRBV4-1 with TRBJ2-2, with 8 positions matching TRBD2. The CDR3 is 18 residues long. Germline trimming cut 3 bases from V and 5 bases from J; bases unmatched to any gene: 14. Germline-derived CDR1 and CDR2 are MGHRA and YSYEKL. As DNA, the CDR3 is TGCGCCAGCAGCCAGGCCTATTGGGGGACTAGAGGGACCGGGGAGCTGTTTTTT. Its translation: CASSQAYWGTRGTGELFF.

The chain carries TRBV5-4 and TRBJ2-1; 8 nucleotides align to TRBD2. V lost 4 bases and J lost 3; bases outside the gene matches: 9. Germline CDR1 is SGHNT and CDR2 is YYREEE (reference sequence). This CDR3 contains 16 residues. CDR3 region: CASSRQRERDYNEQFF. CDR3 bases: TGTGCCAGCAGCAGACAGCGGGAGCGCGACTACAATGAGCAGTTCTTC.